Listed here are 28 T cell receptor beta chains from one sample, sequenced in a study of regulatory T cells in long-lasting Graves disease. With iRepertoire HTBI primers and Arm-PCR of CDR3 regions, TCR beta libraries were built. Each CDR3 protein gets one entry after TCRdb re-called the multiplex PCR reads with MiXCR. The sample has around 430,000 distinct CDR3 sequences; about 22% are singletons. This sample's time point: persistent/refractory GD, antithyroid drugs over 5 years with positive TRAb. TCR sequences were obtained from RNA taken from PBMCs. The sequences come from peripheral blood mononuclear cells (PBMCs), collected when the disease was refractory, from a patient treated with antithyroid drugs. These receptors all come from a female donor with Graves disease.

This clonotype appeared a few times. J is TRBJ1-6 and V is TRBV6-1; D perhaps matches TRBD1 (6 bases). Trimming took off 6 bases at V and 9 bases at J, with 21 bases between the two ends. This CDR3 has 16 residues. Germline loops: CDR1 MNHNS, CDR2 SASEGT. The CDR3 here is CASSSRGVEDGSPLHF. Here the CDR3 DNA reads TGTGCCAGCAGCAGCAGGGGTGTCGAGGACGGTTCACCCCTCCACTTT.

The chain uses TRBV5-6 and TRBJ1-4, with D unclear. Trimming pared 0 bases from V and 0 bases from J, leaving 9 bases between. The V gene's germline CDR1 is SGHDT and CDR2 YYEEEE. This CDR3 has 16 amino acids. This CDR3 is CASSLVITSTNEKLFF. Written as DNA, the CDR3 is TGTGCCAGCAGCTTGGTGATTACTTCAACTAATGAAAAACTGTTTTTT. The full variable domain, rest sourced from reference TRBV5-6 and TRBJ1-4, is DAGVTQSPTHLIKTRGQQVTLRCSPKSGHDTVSWYQQALGQGPQFIFQYYEEEERQRGNFPDRFSGHQFPNYSSELNVNALLLGDSALYLCASSLVITSTNEKLFFGSGTQLSVL.

The chain couples TRBV28 to TRBJ1-5, with a possible D match to TRBD1 (6 bases). The germline gives CDR1 MDHEN, CDR2 SYDVKM. The V and J ends lost 2 bases and 2 bases respectively, with 10 bases between them. The CDR3 runs to 15 residues. As DNA, the CDR3 is TGTGCCAGCAGTTTAATGGGGGCTGGCAATCAGCCCCAGCATTTT. Its translation: CASSLMGAGNQPQHF.

The CDR3 is CATRTGTKETQYF. DNA of the CDR3: TGTGCCACCCGAACCGGGACTAAGGAGACCCAGTACTTC. This chain joins TRBV10-3 and TRBJ2-5; TRBD2 matches 7 bases. The ends lost 10 bases at V and 5 bases at J; junction bases unmatched: 10. Germline V gene lookup returns CDR1 ENHRY and CDR2 SYGVKD. The CDR3 sequence is 13 residues long.

In DNA, the CDR3 is TGCAGTGCTTCCGCCCCATGGGGGGACGAGCAGTACTTC. Translated: CSASAPWGDEQYF. The J gene is TRBJ2-7, the V gene TRBV20-1; possible D gene TRBD2, 6 bases. This CDR3 is 13 amino acids long. Trimming removed 5 bases at V and 5 bases at J, with 16 bases between. Germline-derived CDR1 and CDR2 are DFQATT and SNEGSKA (reference sequence).

With respect to this clonotype: It may be a read error: a sequence one base away is much more abundant. The chain joins TRBV12-3 or TRBV12-4 to TRBJ1-1; D gene unclear. The CDR3 consists of 13 residues. The V and J ends lost 2 bases and 1 base respectively, with 5 bases between them. The CDR3 loop is CASSLWTNTEAFF. As DNA, the CDR3 is TGTGCCAGCAGTTTATGGACGAACACTGAAGCTTTCTTT.

CDR3 in amino acids: CASSLVDSGYEQYF. Written as DNA, the CDR3 is TGTGCCAGCAGCTTAGTCGATAGTGGCTACGAGCAGTACTTC. The chain has TRBV11-2 and TRBJ2-7, with D uncertain. CDR3 size: 14 residues. CDR1 is SGHAT, CDR2 FQNNGV, per germline. The V and J ends lost 1 base and 3 bases respectively, with 10 bases between them. Based on the CDR3 plus reference TRBV11-2 and TRBJ2-7, the full variable domain is EAGVAQSPRYKIIEKRQSVAFWCNPISGHATLYWYQQILGQGPKLLIQFQNNGVVDDSQLPKDRFSAERLKGVDSTLKIQPAKLEDSAVYLCASSLVDSGYEQYFGPGTRLTVT.

In its sample, this clonotype was seen a few times. V gene TRBV15 combines with J gene TRBJ2-7; 10 nucleotides agree with TRBD2. The CDR3 extends over 15 amino acids. Trimming took 4 bases from V and 5 from J; bases not matched to a gene: 8. CDR1 and CDR2 from the germline V gene are LNHNV and YYDKDF (reference sequence). As DNA, the CDR3 is TGTGCCACCAGCAAGTTAACTAGCGGGACCCACGAGCAGTACTTC. Residues: CATSKLTSGTHEQYF.

This clonotype was found many times. The chain links TRBV30 to TRBJ2-5, with TRBD2 matching over 9 bases. In germline, CDR1 is GTSNPN, CDR2 SVGIG (reference sequence). With V trimmed by 0 bases and J by 0 bases, 5 bases remained unmatched. The CDR3 loop spans 16 amino acids. The CDR3 nucleotides are TGTGCCTGGAGTGTTAGGAGCGGGGGGAACCAAGAGACCCAGTACTTC. It yields the protein CAWSVRSGGNQETQYF.

The gene calls are TRBV7-2 and TRBJ2-3; D is unclear. V was shortened by 3 bases and J by 1 base, with 14 bases between the two germline ends. Germline values: CDR1 SGHTA, CDR2 FQGNSA. This CDR3 contains 16 residues. The CDR3 DNA reads TGTGCCAGCAGCTTGTCCTGGTCCCTGGGCACAGATACGCAGTATTTT. As protein: CASSLSWSLGTDTQYF. Complete variable domain (other parts from reference TRBV7-2 and TRBJ2-3): GAGVSQSPSNKVTEKGKDVELRCDPISGHTALYWYRQSLGQGLEFLIYFQGNSAPDKSGLPSDRFSAERTGGSVSTLTIQRTQQEDSAVYLCASSLSWSLGTDTQYFGPGTRLTVL.

This chain connects TRBV6-1 to TRBJ1-1, with a possible D match to TRBD1 (6 bases). This CDR3 region has 12 residues. V shed 6 bases and J shed 7 bases, with 12 bases lying between them. CDR1 and CDR2 (germline): MNHNS, SASEGT. The CDR3 DNA is TGTGCCAGCAGCTCTGGACAGATTGAAGCTTTCTTT. Its protein product is CASSSGQIEAFF.

The chain links TRBV20-1 to TRBJ2-3; D not certain. The CDR3 is made up of 10 amino acids. V was shortened by 7 bases and J by 4 bases, with 6 bases between the two germline ends. Germline-derived CDR1 and CDR2 are DFQATT and SNEGSKA (reference sequence). The CDR3 loop reads CSGVADTQYF. CDR3 DNA: TGCAGTGGGGTTGCAGATACGCAGTATTTT.

The sample holds many counts of this clonotype. This CDR3 is CASSLEGTSGSYEQYF. In DNA, the CDR3 is TGTGCCAGCAGCTTAGAAGGGACTAGCGGGTCCTACGAGCAGTACTTC. V gene TRBV7-2 combines with J gene TRBJ2-7, with 12 nucleotides matching TRBD2. This CDR3 spans 16 amino acids. The V and J ends lost 1 base and 1 base, in that order; junction bases with no gene match: 2. Germline loops: CDR1 SGHTA, CDR2 FQGNSA.

This clonotype was counted at least ten times. CDR3 residues: CASKWPGSNTEAFF. The CDR3 DNA sequence: TGTGCCAGCAAATGGCCGGGCTCGAACACTGAAGCTTTCTTT. V and J are TRBV12-3 or TRBV12-4 and TRBJ1-1; no reliable D call. This CDR3 has 14 residues. Trimming left V 7 bases short and J 1 base short, with 13 bases between.

This clonotype occurred many times. V and J are TRBV28 and TRBJ1-2, with 7 bases that match TRBD1. The trim removed 6 bases at V and 7 bases at J, leaving 11 bases unmatched. In germline, CDR1 is MDHEN, CDR2 SYDVKM. The CDR3 sequence is 14 residues long. Here the CDR3 DNA reads TGTGCCAGCAGCGAGGGACAGACCCCAAGTGGCTACACCTTC. The encoded protein is CASSEGQTPSGYTF.

This clonotype was detected ten times or more. V gene TRBV28 combines with J gene TRBJ2-7, with a possible D match to TRBD1 (5 bases). Germline CDR1 is MDHEN and CDR2 is SYDVKM. The length of the CDR3 is 13 residues. The ends were cut back, 3 bases at V and 8 bases at J, with 14 bases in the middle. The CDR3 nucleotides read TGTGCCAGCAGTTTGGGGCAGGTTCCTAAGCAGTACTTC. As protein: CASSLGQVPKQYF.

This clonotype was picked up a small number of times. This chain links TRBV9 with TRBJ2-2; D gene uncertain. The germline CDR1 and CDR2 sequences are SGDLS and YYNGEE. This CDR3 has 16 amino acids. The ends were cut back, 0 bases at V and 2 bases at J, with 11 bases in the middle. CDR3 residues: CASSVGSLPNTGELFF. CDR3 nucleotide sequence: TGTGCCAGCAGCGTAGGAAGCCTACCTAACACCGGGGAGCTGTTTTTT.

The rearrangement joins TRBV5-6 to TRBJ2-5; D might be TRBD2 (6 bases). The length of the CDR3 is 14 residues. The germline V gene has CDR1 SGHDT and CDR2 YYEEEE. V lost 1 base, J lost 5 bases, and 12 bases lay in between. CDR3 in DNA: TGTGCCAGCAGCTTGATTAGTGGAGGGGAGACCCAGTACTTC. This translates into CASSLISGGETQYF.

The chain employs TRBV7-9 and TRBJ2-2; D is unclear. In germline, CDR1 is SEHNR, CDR2 FQNEAQ (reference sequence). V lost 2 bases, J lost 6 bases, and 7 bases lay in between. CDR3 length: 13 residues. Here the CDR3 DNA reads TGTGCCAGCAGCTTACATGTATCCGGGGAGCTGTTTTTT. Its protein is CASSLHVSGELFF.

The V call is TRBV20-1, the J call TRBJ2-3, with 13 bases that match TRBD2. The CDR3 runs to 17 residues. The V gene's germline CDR1 is DFQATT and CDR2 SNEGSKA (reference sequence). V was pared by 6 bases and J by 5 bases, with 14 bases of the junction left unmatched. This CDR3 reads CSASTGTSGEFKDTQYF. The CDR3 DNA is TGCAGTGCCAGTACCGGGACTAGCGGGGAATTTAAAGATACGCAGTATTTT.

This rearrangement joins TRBV15 to TRBJ2-2; no definite D call. With 7 bases removed from V and 2 bases from J, the gap between germline ends came to 8 bases. Germline V gives CDR1 LNHNV, CDR2 YYDKDF (reference sequence). The CDR3 runs 13 residues. DNA for the CDR3: TGTGCCACCACCGACACCAACACCGGGGAGCTGTTTTTT. It specifies CATTDTNTGELFF.

This clonotype has a handful of counts. The V and J genes are TRBV28 and TRBJ2-7, with 10 bases fitting TRBD2. Germline trimming cut 6 bases from V and 5 bases from J; bases unmatched to any gene: 10. The CDR3 has 15 residues. Per the germline V gene, CDR1 is MDHEN and CDR2 is SYDVKM. For the CDR3, the DNA is TGTGCCAGCAGCCCTTCTAGCGGGAGTACCCACGAGCAGTACTTC. It specifies CASSPSSGSTHEQYF.

J is TRBJ2-7 and V is TRBV19, with 7 positions matching TRBD1. The germline CDR1 and CDR2 sequences are LNHDA and SQIVND (reference sequence). V shed 4 bases, J shed 0 bases, and the junction held 9 bases outside the gene matches. The CDR3 runs 16 residues. The CDR3 coding sequence is TGTGCCAGTAGTAGATCAGGGCAGGGGGTCTCCTACGAGCAGTACTTC. It specifies CASSRSGQGVSYEQYF.

The chain joins TRBV7-3 to TRBJ2-2; TRBD1 matches 8 bases. This CDR3 spans 14 amino acids. The junction had 4 bases not matched to a gene; V was cut back by 4 bases and J by 6 bases. Germline V gene data show CDR1 as SGHTA and CDR2 as FQGTGA. CDR3 DNA: TGTGCCAGCAGCTCGCGACAGGGGTCCGGGGAGCTGTTTTTT. This sequence encodes CASSSRQGSGELFF.

This clonotype was counted at least ten times. V gene TRBV6-2 or TRBV6-3 combines with J gene TRBJ1-5; D is uncertain. The V gene lost 2 bases and the J gene lost 7 bases, with 9 bases spanning the gap. The CDR3 covers 13 residues. Germline-derived CDR1 and CDR2 are MNHEY and SVGEGT. CDR3 nucleotides: TGTGCCAGCAGTTACCTGGGAGTACAGCCCCAGCATTTT. This encodes CASSYLGVQPQHF.

V is TRBV11-1 and J is TRBJ2-2; unclear D gene. V lost 2 bases to trimming and J lost 1 base, with 11 bases between them. Germline lookup yields CDR1 SGHAT and CDR2 FQDESV (reference sequence). The CDR3 totals 16 residues. CDR3 region: CASSLLAVLNTGELFF. The CDR3 DNA reads TGTGCCAGCAGCTTATTGGCAGTTCTGAACACCGGGGAGCTGTTTTTT.

The chain is built from TRBV20-1 and TRBJ2-2, with D possibly being TRBD1 or TRBD2 (5 bases each). CDR3 length: 14 residues. CDR1 DFQATT and CDR2 SNEGSKA come from the germline V gene (reference sequence). The ends were cut back, 6 bases at V and 4 bases at J, with 15 bases in the middle. The CDR3 loop reads CSAAIPGTTGELFF. CDR3 in DNA: TGCAGTGCCGCGATACCGGGGACCACCGGGGAGCTGTTTTTT.

This clonotype was recorded at least ten times. The chain recombines TRBV7-2 with TRBJ2-4; D not certain. Trimming cost V 3 bases and J 14 bases, with 14 bases left between them. Per the germline V gene, CDR1 is SGHTA and CDR2 is FQGNSA. The length of the CDR3 is 12 residues. The CDR3 DNA reads as TGTGCCAGCAGCTTCGTTTCCGGCCACAAGTACTTC. It translates to CASSFVSGHKYF.